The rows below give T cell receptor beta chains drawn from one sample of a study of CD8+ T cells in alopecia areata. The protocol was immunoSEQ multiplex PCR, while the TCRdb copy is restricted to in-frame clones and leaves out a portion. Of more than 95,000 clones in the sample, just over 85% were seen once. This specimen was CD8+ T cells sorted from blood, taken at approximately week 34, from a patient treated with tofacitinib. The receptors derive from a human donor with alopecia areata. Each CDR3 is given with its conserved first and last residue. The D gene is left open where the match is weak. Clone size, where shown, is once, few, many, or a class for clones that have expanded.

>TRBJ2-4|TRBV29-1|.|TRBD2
CSAMTSGSYIQYF
TGCAGCGCCATGACTAGCGGGAGTTACATTCAGTACTTC
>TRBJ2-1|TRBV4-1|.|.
CASSQGDYNEQFF
TGTGCCAGCAGCCAAGGGGACTACAATGAGCAGTTCTTC
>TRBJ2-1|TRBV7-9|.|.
CASSLSEQINEQFF
TGTGCCAGCAGCTTAAGCGAGCAGATCAATGAGCAGTTCTTC
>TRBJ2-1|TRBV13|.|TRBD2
CASSQVVLAANEQFF
TGTGCCAGCAGCCAAGTTGTACTAGCGGCCAATGAGCAGTTCTTC
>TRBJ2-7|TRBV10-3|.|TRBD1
CAISGPGTGSSYEQYF
TGTGCCATCAGTGGACCAGGGACAGGGAGCTCCTACGAGCAGTACTTC
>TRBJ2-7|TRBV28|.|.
CASSSPNGSFSVYYEQYF
TGTGCCAGCAGTTCCCCAAACGGTAGCTTTAGCGTCTACTACGAGCAGTACTTC
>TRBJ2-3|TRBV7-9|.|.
CASSLGTRSTDTQYF
TGTGCCAGCAGCTTAGGGACACGGAGCACAGATACGCAGTATTTT
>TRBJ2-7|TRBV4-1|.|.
CASSPRRTASYEQYF
TGCGCCAGCAGCCCCCGACGGACGGCTAGTTACGAGCAGTACTTC
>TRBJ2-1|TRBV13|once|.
CASSSLPWTPKAYNEQFF
TGTGCCAGCAGCTCACTACCGTGGACCCCGAAAGCCTACAATGAGCAGTTCTTC
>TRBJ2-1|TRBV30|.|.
CAWSGMSSYNEQFF
TGTGCCTGGAGTGGGATGAGCTCCTACAATGAGCAGTTCTTC
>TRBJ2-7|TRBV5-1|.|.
CASSLASGAYEQYF
TGCGCCAGCAGCCTCGCTTCGGGGGCCTACGAGCAGTACTTC
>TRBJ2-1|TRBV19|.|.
CASSISTGPYNEQFF
TGTGCCAGTAGTATTTCGACAGGCCCTTACAATGAGCAGTTCTTC
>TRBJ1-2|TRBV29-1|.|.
CSVEARWGYTF
TGCAGCGTTGAGGCGCGCTGGGGCTACACCTTC
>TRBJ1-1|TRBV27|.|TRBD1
CASSFGTGGDTEAFF
TGTGCCAGCAGTTTTGGGACAGGTGGGGACACTGAAGCTTTCTTT
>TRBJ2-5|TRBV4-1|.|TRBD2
CASSPTSGNEETQYF
TGCGCCAGCAGCCCGACTAGCGGGAATGAAGAGACCCAGTACTTC
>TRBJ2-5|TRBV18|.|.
CASSPRDGEETQYF
TGTGCCAGCTCACCAAGGGACGGAGAAGAGACCCAGTACTTC
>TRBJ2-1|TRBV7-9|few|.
CASSLAANEQFF
TGTGCCAGCAGCTTAGCGGCTAATGAGCAGTTCTTC
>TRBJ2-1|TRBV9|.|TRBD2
CASSVEALGGSSYNEQFF
TGTGCCAGCAGCGTAGAGGCTCTGGGGGGGAGCTCCTACAATGAGCAGTTCTTC
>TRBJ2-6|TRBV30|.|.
CAWFLGSGANVLTF
TGTGCCTGGTTCTTAGGCTCTGGGGCCAACGTCCTGACTTTC
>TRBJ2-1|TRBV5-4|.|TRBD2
CASTISYGRASYNEQFF
TGTGCCAGCACCATCTCTTACGGGAGGGCCTCCTACAATGAGCAGTTCTTC
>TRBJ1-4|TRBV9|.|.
CASSESGTAYEKLFF
TGTGCCAGCAGCGAATCCGGGACGGCTTATGAAAAACTGTTTTTT
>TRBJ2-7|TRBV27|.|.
CASRQGYEQYF
TGTGCCAGCAGACAGGGATACGAGCAGTACTTC
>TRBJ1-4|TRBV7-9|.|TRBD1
CASSFTGTGREKLFF
TGTGCCAGCAGTTTTACCGGGACAGGGCGGGAAAAACTGTTTTTT
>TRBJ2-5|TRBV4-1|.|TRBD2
CASRPGPGTSPETQYF
TGCGCCAGCAGGCCCGGTCCCGGGACTAGCCCAGAGACCCAGTACTTC
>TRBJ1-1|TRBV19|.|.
CASSIEGRGTEAFF
TGTGCCAGTAGTATTGAAGGCAGGGGTACTGAAGCTTTCTTT
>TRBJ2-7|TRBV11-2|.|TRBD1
CASSRDYRGSYEQYF
TGTGCCAGCAGCAGAGACTACAGGGGCTCCTACGAGCAGTACTTC
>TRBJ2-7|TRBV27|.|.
CASSLAGSLAVQQYF
TGTGCCAGCAGTTTAGCTGGGTCCCTTGCGGTACAGCAGTACTTC
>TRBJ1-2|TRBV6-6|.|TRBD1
CASMAGGYGYTF
TGTGCCAGCATGGCAGGGGGGTATGGCTACACCTTC